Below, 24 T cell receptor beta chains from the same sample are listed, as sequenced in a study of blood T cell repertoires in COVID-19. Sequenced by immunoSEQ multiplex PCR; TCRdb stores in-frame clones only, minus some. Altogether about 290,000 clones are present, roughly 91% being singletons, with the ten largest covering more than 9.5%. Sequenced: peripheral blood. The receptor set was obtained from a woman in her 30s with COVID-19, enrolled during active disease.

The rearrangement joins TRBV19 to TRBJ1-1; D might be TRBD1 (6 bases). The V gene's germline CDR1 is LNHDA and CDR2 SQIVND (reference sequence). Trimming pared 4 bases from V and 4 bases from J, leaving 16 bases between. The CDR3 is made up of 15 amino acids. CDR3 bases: TGTGCCAGTAGTAAAAACAGGGCGGGGGGCACTGAAGCTTTCTTT. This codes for CASSKNRAGGTEAFF.

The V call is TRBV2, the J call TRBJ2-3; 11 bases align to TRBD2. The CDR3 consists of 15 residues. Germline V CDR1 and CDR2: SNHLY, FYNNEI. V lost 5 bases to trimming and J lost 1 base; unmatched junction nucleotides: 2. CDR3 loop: CASSQLAGGTDTQYF. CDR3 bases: TGTGCCAGCAGTCAACTAGCGGGGGGCACAGATACGCAGTATTTT.

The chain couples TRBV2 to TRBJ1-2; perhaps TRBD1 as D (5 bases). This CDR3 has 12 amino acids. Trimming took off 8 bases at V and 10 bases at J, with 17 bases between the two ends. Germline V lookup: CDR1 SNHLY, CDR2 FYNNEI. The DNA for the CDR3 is TGTGCCAGCGGGGCCAAGTTTACTCTCTACACCTTC. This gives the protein CASGAKFTLYTF. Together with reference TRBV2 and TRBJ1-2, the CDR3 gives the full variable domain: EPEVTQTPSHQVTQMGQEVILRCVPISNHLYFYWYRQILGQKVEFLVSFYNNEISEKSEIFDDQFSVERPDGSNFTLKIRSTKLEDSAMYFCASGAKFTLYTFGSGTRLTVV.

DNA for the CDR3: TGTGCCAGTAGTGGCTACACAGGGGCGCATGGCTACACCTTC. It specifies CASSGYTGAHGYTF. The chain recombines TRBV19 with TRBJ1-2; TRBD1 matches 7 bases. The junction had 9 bases not matched to a gene; V was cut back by 5 bases and J by 6 bases. Per the germline V gene, CDR1 is LNHDA and CDR2 is SQIVND (reference sequence). There are 14 residues in the CDR3.

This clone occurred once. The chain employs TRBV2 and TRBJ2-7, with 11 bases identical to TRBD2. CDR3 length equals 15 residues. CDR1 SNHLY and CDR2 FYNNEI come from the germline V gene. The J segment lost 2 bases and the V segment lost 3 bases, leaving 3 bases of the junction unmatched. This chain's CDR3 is CASSEGLAEPYEQYF. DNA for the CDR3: TGTGCCAGCAGTGAGGGACTAGCGGAGCCCTACGAGCAGTACTTC.

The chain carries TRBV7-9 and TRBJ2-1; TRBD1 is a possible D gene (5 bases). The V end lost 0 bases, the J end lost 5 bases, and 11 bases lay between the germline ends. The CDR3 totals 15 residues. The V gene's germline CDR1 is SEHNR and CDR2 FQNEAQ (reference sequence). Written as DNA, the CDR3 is TGTGCCAGCAGCTTAGCTCAACAGGTACACAATGAGCAGTTCTTC. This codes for CASSLAQQVHNEQFF.

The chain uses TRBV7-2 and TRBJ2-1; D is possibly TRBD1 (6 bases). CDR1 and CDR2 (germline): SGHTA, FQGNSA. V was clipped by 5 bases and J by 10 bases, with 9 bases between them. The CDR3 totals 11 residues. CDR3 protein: CASSPGTEQFF. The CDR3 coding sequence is TGTGCCAGCAGCCCAGGGACAGAGCAGTTCTTC. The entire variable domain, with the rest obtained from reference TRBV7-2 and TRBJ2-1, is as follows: GAGVSQSPSNKVTEKGKDVELRCDPISGHTALYWYRQSLGQGLEFLIYFQGNSAPDKSGLPSDRFSAERTGGSVSTLTIQRTQQEDSAVYLCASSPGTEQFFGPGTRLTVL.

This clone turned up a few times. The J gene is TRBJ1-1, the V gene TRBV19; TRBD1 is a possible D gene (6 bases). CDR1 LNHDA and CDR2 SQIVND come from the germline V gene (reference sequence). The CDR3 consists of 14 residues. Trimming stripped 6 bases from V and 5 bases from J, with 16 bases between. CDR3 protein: CASSHEARGTEAFF. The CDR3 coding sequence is TGTGCCAGTAGCCACGAGGCGAGGGGGACTGAAGCTTTCTTT.

CDR3 DNA sequence: TGTGCCACCAGCACACGGGACACCAGGCTGGGAGAGACCCAGTACTTC. Translated: CATSTRDTRLGETQYF. The chain is built from TRBV15 and TRBJ2-5, with a tentative D call TRBD1 (6 bases). Trimming pared 4 bases from V and 4 bases from J, leaving 19 bases between. This CDR3 is 16 amino acids long. Germline lookup yields CDR1 LNHNV and CDR2 YYDKDF (reference sequence).

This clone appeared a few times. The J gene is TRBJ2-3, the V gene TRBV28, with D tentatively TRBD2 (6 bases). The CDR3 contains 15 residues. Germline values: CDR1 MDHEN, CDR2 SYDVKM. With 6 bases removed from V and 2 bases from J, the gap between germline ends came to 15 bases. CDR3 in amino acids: CASRSTGTDTDTQYF. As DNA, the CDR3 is TGTGCCAGCAGAAGCACCGGGACTGACACAGATACGCAGTATTTT.

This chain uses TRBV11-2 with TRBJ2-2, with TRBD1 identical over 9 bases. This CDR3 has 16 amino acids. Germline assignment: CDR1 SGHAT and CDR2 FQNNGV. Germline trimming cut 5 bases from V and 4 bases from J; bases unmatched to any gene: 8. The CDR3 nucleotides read TGTGCCAGCAGCGGTTACAGGGGGCGAGGCACCGGGGAGCTGTTTTTT. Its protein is CASSGYRGRGTGELFF.

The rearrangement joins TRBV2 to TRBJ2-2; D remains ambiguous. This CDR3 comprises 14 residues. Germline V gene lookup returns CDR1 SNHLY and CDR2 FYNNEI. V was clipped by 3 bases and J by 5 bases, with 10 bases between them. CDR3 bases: TGTGCCAGCAGTGAGGCCAGAATGACCGGGGAGCTGTTTTTT. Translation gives CASSEARMTGELFF.

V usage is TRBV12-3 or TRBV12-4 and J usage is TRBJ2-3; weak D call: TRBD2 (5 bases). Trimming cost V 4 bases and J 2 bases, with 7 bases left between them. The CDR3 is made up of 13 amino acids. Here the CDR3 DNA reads TGTGCCAGCAGTTCCGGGAACACAGATACGCAGTATTTT. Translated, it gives CASSSGNTDTQYF.

This chain's CDR3 is CASSSPGVGTEAFF. The CDR3, as DNA: TGTGCCAGTAGTTCTCCCGGGGTGGGCACTGAAGCTTTCTTT. The rearrangement joins TRBV19 to TRBJ1-1; D is unresolved. This CDR3 spans 14 amino acids. V lost 5 bases, J lost 4 bases, and 14 bases lay in between. The germline CDR1 and CDR2 sequences are LNHDA and SQIVND (reference sequence).

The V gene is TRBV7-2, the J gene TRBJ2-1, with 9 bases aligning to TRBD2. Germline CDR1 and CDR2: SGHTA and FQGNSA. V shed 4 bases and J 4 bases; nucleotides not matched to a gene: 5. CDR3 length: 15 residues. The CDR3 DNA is TGTGCCAGCAGCTGGGGCGGGGGGGGATACAATGAGCAGTTCTTC. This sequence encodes CASSWGGGGYNEQFF.

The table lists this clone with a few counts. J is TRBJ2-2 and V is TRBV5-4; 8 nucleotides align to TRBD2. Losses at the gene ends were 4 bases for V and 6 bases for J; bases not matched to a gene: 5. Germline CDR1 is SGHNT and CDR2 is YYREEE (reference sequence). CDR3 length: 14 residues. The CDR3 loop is CASSPAGGAGELFF. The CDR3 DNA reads TGTGCCAGCAGCCCGGCGGGGGGCGCCGGGGAGCTGTTTTTT.

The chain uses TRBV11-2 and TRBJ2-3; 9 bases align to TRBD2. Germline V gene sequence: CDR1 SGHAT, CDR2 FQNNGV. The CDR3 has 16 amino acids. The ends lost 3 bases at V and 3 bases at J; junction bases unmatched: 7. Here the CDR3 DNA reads TGTGCCAGCAGCTTCATGGGGCTAGCGGGGACAGATACGCAGTATTTT. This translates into CASSFMGLAGTDTQYF.

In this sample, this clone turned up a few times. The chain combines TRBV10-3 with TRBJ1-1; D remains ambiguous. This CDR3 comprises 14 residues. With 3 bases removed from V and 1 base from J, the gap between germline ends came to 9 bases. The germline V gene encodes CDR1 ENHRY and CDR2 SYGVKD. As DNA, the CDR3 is TGTGCCATCAGTGAACCGGGTGGGAACACTGAAGCTTTCTTT. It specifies CAISEPGGNTEAFF.

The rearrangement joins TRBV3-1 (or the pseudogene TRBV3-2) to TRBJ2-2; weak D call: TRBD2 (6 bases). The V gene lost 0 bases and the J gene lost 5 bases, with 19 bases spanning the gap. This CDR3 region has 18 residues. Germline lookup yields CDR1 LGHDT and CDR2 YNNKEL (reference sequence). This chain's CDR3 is CASSQDLWGNGGTGELFF. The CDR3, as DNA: TGTGCCAGCAGCCAAGATTTATGGGGGAATGGAGGGACCGGGGAGCTGTTTTTT.

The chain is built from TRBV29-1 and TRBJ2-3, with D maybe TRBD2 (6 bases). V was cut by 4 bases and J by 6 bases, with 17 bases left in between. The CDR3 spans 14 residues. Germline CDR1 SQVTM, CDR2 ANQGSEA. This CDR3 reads CSVATSNFQDTQYF. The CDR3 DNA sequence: TGCAGCGTTGCTACTAGCAACTTCCAGGATACGCAGTATTTT.

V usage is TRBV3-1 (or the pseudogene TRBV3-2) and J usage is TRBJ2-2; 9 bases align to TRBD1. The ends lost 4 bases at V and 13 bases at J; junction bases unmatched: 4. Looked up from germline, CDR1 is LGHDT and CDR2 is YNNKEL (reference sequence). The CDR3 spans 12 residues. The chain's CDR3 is CASSPDRGRLFF. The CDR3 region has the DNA TGTGCCAGCAGCCCCGACAGGGGGAGGCTGTTTTTT.

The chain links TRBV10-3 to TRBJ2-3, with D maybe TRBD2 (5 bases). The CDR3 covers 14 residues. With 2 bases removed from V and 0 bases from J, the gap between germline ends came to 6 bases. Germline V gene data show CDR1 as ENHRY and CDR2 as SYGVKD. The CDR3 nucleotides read TGTGCCATCAGTGAGACTAGTAGCACAGATACGCAGTATTTT. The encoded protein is CAISETSSTDTQYF.

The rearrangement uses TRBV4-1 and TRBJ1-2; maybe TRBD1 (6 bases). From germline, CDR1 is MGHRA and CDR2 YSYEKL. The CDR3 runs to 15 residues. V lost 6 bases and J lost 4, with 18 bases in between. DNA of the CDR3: TGCGCCAGCAGTACGACTGGGGGCTCTGGCTATGGCTACACCTTC. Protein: CASSTTGGSGYGYTF.

The CDR3 here is CASSQPTDRGRFYEQYF. CDR3 sequence (DNA): TGTGCCAGCAGTCAACCCACCGACAGGGGGCGTTTCTACGAGCAGTACTTC. The rearrangement uses TRBV27 and TRBJ2-7; 10 nucleotides agree with TRBD1. The CDR3 sequence is 17 residues long. J was trimmed by 3 bases and V by 5 bases; bases with no gene match: 13. In germline, CDR1 is MNHEY, CDR2 SMNVEV (reference sequence).